The source of this T cell receptor (beta chain) is a study of cytomegalovirus exposure and HLA in healthy donors (dated by TCRdb to about 2017). Looking at the study overall: An earlier analysis of 587 of the donors reported approximately 280 Gb of sequence data and around 120 million unique TCR beta sequences obtained from roughly 170 million T cells. Among roughly 400 genotyped donors of the cohort, an average of approximately 200,000 unique TCR beta nucleotide sequences was sequenced per donor, of which roughly 18% were non-productive. The number of donors typed differed by locus, with about 629-640 for A, B, C, DRB1 and DQB1, roughly 520 for DQA1, 600 to 610 for DPA1, and under 490 for DPB1. The study aimed to test whether cataloging public T cell receptors could reveal signatures of past pathogen exposure. Class I and class II HLA loci were covered by the typing at four-digit resolution. An early release covering 550 to 700 HLA-typed donors comprised about 310 gigabases of sequencing data and tens of millions of unique TCR sequences. Every discovery cohort repertoire had been produced on one sequencing platform. To study patterns of TCR occurrence, a later analysis re-analyzed previously published TCR beta repertoires from 666 donors and added high-resolution HLA genotyping. The genetic ancestry cluster associated with self-reported Caucasian donors included 80% to 90% of the roughly 400 genotyped donors. Rather than using new phenotypic data, the later analysis identified candidate immune exposures from TCR beta sequences and from how often those sequences occurred across donors. Five DR-DQ haplotypes were treated as single units for association and clustering because of strong linkage in the cohort. Donor age, sex, ethnicity and CMV serostatus were collected together with the repertoire data. The T cell repertoires of under 700 subjects were profiled by immunosequencing and related to cytomegalovirus serostatus. To predict cytomegalovirus infection status, the study brought together high-throughput TCR immunosequencing, statistical association of individual TCRs with disease status, and machine learning. In an earlier analysis of about 590 of the donors, high-throughput TCR beta sequencing was used to judge whether each TCR beta V gene segment behaved as functional or pseudogenic. In addition to the first cohort of around 670 subjects, a separate validation cohort of 130 or so different subjects was used. In a later genetic analysis, genome-wide SNP genotypes for about 55% of the roughly 670 donors were used, and that subset was treated as a discovery cohort.

The cohort was made up of 500 to 800 healthy bone marrow donors. Cohort members were all nominally healthy when sampled, although unrecorded immune exposures were likely present. The donor tested CMV seronegative, placing the donor among the 350 to 400 seronegative members of the cohort. Every donor gave a peripheral blood sample, and the peripheral blood mononuclear cells from that sample were used for TCR beta sequencing. The Qiagen DNeasy Blood Extraction Kit was used to extract genomic DNA from the blood cell samples. Overall results and qualifications from the work: While some public TCRs were present in many individuals, most TCR sequences turned up only very rarely across donors. It was suggested by the authors that the approach could potentially be generalized to other disease states and immunological phenotypes. A later analysis found that most CMV-associated TCR beta chains appeared HLA-restricted, with HLA associations seemingly driven largely by CMV exposure. Strong co-occurrence of HLA alleles, especially DR and DQ, made assigning TCR associations to individual alleles difficult. At a false discovery rate of 0.05, a later analysis linked some 18,000 TCR beta sequences to specific HLA alleles. According to a later genetic analysis, donors in an Asian-associated ancestry cluster had fewer N-insertions in productive TCRs than the approximately 670-donor mean. The sequencing pipeline was judged likely to have produced a cluster of highly shared sequence variants as a technical artifact. Because counts were too low, about 18 rarely observed V segments, including chromosome 9 orphons, were excluded from the earlier analysis of 587 of the donors. In a later analysis, HLA-associated TCR beta chains were found to be more clonally expanded and to have lower generation probabilities than equally common non-associated chains. Some IMGT-functional V segments, including TRBV6-2 and TRBV6-3, could not be distinguished by the 87-base-pair reads and were therefore excluded. HLA typing was unavailable for some donors at each locus, so association tests used only the typed subset. CMV serostatus was the only immune exposure information available for the cohort. According to a later analysis, TCR association rates differed among HLA loci, with DRB1 alleles showing the most associated TCRs and HLA-C alleles showing the fewest. A further reported finding was that TCR beta sequences accurately predicted the HLA-A and HLA-B alleles for most subjects in the first cohort. In vitro tests confirmed that a few of the cytomegalovirus-associated TCR beta chains recognize cytomegalovirus antigens. In the study, some 160 TCR beta chains were listed as associated with cytomegalovirus. Roughly uniform sequencing depth across donors was assumed in presence/absence analyses, although this assumption may not hold. In an earlier analysis of more than 500 of the donors, most TCR beta V segments appeared in productive rearrangements about 90% or about 30% of the time, broadly matching IMGT annotations. In a later analysis, several top co-occurrence clusters were reported to appear linked to parvovirus B19, influenza, CMV and Epstein-Barr virus. The classifier was reported to diagnose cytomegalovirus status with high specificity and sensitivity in both the original cohort and the validation cohort. In a later genetic analysis, a missense DCLRE1C variant was associated with V-gene and J-gene trimming of TCR beta chains, and the association was replicated in an independent cohort. Linkage disequilibrium might explain the correlated functional status among segregating V segments, but an unknown experimental factor could not be ruled out. Only TCR beta chains were sequenced in this cohort, and the absence of alpha or paired-chain data limited detectable features.

Comments on this clone: This receptor's antigen is unknown. Within one base of it there is no much larger clone, and no base qualities were kept.

The germline V gene (reference sequence) provides CDR1 LNHDA and CDR2 SQIVND. The germline V end is reduced by 6 bases and the J end by 5 bases; junction bases left unmatched: 8. The CDR3 contains 16 residues, cysteine and phenylalanine counted. The kept DNA is CDR3 alone, 48 bases in frame from the first base. Library creation used the immunoSEQ multiplex PCR assay. For the multiplex PCR, a mixture combining 60 forward primers for TCR Vbeta segments and 13 reverse primers for TCR Jbeta segments was used. The CDR3 region of rearranged TCR beta genes was amplified from genomic DNA with a multiplex PCR assay. The amplified TCR beta libraries were sequenced on the Illumina HiSeq System as 87-base-pair reads. In the original analysis: Across the 700 or so repertoires, a later analysis counted 80 million or so unique TCR beta chains, 9 million to 14 million of which were shared by at least two donors. To remove PCR and sequencing errors, raw reads were error-corrected and collapsed into unique sequences using a nearest-neighbor algorithm that merged closely related sequences. To assign V, D and J gene segments, CDR3 sequences were aligned to IMGT reference sequences. For a sequence to be retained, a match of at least six nucleotides to both a V gene segment and a J gene segment was required. Rearrangements were classified as productive when the CDR3 lacked stop codons and remained in frame with V and J, and all other rearrangements were classified as non-productive. CDR3 was defined according to IMGT convention as the region running from the second conserved V-encoded cysteine to the conserved J-encoded phenylalanine. The earlier analysis of roughly 590 of the donors excluded any sequence lacking an unambiguous match to a single V gene segment. In an earlier analysis of several hundred of the donors, a V segment was called functional when productive rearrangements were above 56.7%, and segregating when the standard deviation between donors exceeded 5%. A statistical classification framework was built to diagnose cytomegalovirus status from the catalog of TCR beta chain sequences. A later analysis assigned V and J genes by comparing TCR nucleotide sequences with IMGT/GENE-DB human TR gene sequences. Using the TCRdist pipeline, a later analysis assigned CDR3 sequences along with most-parsimonious VDJ recombination scenarios. In a later analysis, each TCR beta chain was defined by its CDR3 amino acid sequence together with its V-gene family, and reads lacking a unique V-gene family were excluded. In a later analysis, fewer than 650 highly shared, low-generation-probability nucleotide sequences were removed to address suspected cross-contamination and a sequencing artifact. In a later analysis, a clonal expansion index for each public chain was calculated from normalized within-repertoire ranks of inferred template counts. Generation probabilities in a later analysis came from a VDJ recombination model fitted to out-of-frame rearrangements, and those results were checked against IGoR. In a later analysis, hypergeometric tests were used to score TCR-TCR, TCR-HLA and TCR-CMV co-occurrence, with a repertoire-size bias correction applied to TCR pairs. A later analysis estimated false discovery rates by permuting HLA or CMV assignments 20 times. In a later analysis, co-occurring TCRs were grouped with DBSCAN, and TCRdist sequence similarity was added when clustering was performed within HLA-allele-positive subsets. For co-occurrence clustering, repertoires with fewer than 30,000 or more than 120,000 public chains were excluded, along with roughly 5 repertoires with anomalous nucleotide sharing. As stored in TCRdb, this immuneACCESS dataset retains in-frame rearrangements with V and J assigned. A fraction of the clones does not appear; measured against another copy, unresolved V genes explain less than half of the discrepancy, and the remainder lacks a known reason. V and J calls and clone size are those listed in that table; D and trimming were worked out from the DNA. This sample comprises fewer than 250,000 clones, 81% of them detected only once. The ten largest clones capture 1.5% to 2% of the sample.

The sequenced sample was PBMCs. The TCR originated in a man aged 18 to 29 in good health and CMV-seronegative. The V and J segments used are TRBV19 and TRBJ1-5, with 12 bases aligning to TRBD1. The CDR3 reads as follows: CASSPTGQGAYQPQHF. The bases are TGTGCCAGTAGCCCAACGGGACAGGGGGCTTATCAGCCCCAGCATTTT.